Reported below is one T cell receptor (beta chain). The record originates from a study of blood T cells in healthy people across ages. Together with a sample-barcoded 5' primer, a J-beta primer mix was included in a second PCR lasting about 6 to 12 cycles. TCRdb recomputed calls from the 5' RACE reads with MiXCR, one row per CDR3 protein. The table lists 550,000 to 800,000 distinct CDR3 sequences, approximately 30% of them singletons. The germline gives CDR1 LGHDT, CDR2 YNNKEL (reference sequence). The ends were cut back, 1 base at V and 6 bases at J, with 16 bases in the middle. The CDR3 loop spans 16 amino acids.

The clonotype comes from a woman at least 80 years old in good health. The rearrangement uses TRBV3-1 and TRBJ2-1; D may correspond to TRBD1 or TRBD2 (5 bases each). Sequences were obtained from blood. The CDR3 loop is CASSQVLSLGPNEQFF. Written as DNA, the CDR3 is TGTGCCAGCAGCCAAGTCCTGAGCCTGGGACCCAATGAGCAGTTCTTC.